The 18 T cell receptor beta chains below come from one sample, sequenced in a study of shared clonotypes between healthy human individuals. TCRdb's copy holds only in-frame clones and misses some; the assay was immunoSEQ multiplex PCR. The sample has some 2,500,000 clones; roughly 93% are singletons. The specimen sequenced was naive CD4+ T cells from PBMCs. The subset was: CD45RA+ positively selected. These receptors were obtained from a man between 18 and 35 years old in good health. Some clones in this sample may be carry-over from other donors' samples.

V is TRBV4-3 and J is TRBJ2-2; possibly TRBD1 for D (6 bases). Trimming left V 4 bases short and J 7 bases short, with 10 bases between. Germline CDR1 LGHNA, CDR2 YSLEER. The CDR3 sequence is 13 residues long. CDR3 protein: CASSLRGSGELFF. The CDR3 DNA sequence: TGCGCCAGCAGCCTGAGGGGGAGCGGGGAGCTGTTTTTT.

Only a few counts were recorded for this clone. V and J are TRBV13 and TRBJ1-1; D is perhaps TRBD1 (5 bases). Germline V CDR1 and CDR2: PRHDT, FYEKMQ (reference sequence). The CDR3 covers 13 residues. Trimming cost V 8 bases and J 2 bases, with 12 bases left between them. CDR3 protein: CASLGAFNTEAFF. Here the CDR3 DNA reads TGTGCCAGCCTTGGGGCCTTTAACACTGAAGCTTTCTTT.

The chain uses TRBV6-6 and TRBJ2-4; no firm D call. Germline V gives CDR1 MNHNY, CDR2 SVGAGI (reference sequence). V lost 6 bases, J lost 5 bases, and 17 bases lay in between. The length of the CDR3 is 15 residues. CDR3 amino acids: CASRKRPAPQNIQYF. CDR3 DNA: TGTGCCAGCAGGAAAAGACCGGCCCCACAAAACATTCAGTACTTC.

The chain links TRBV25-1 to TRBJ2-1; TRBD2 matches 12 bases. With V trimmed by 8 bases and J by 0 bases, 5 bases remained unmatched. The CDR3 length is 16 residues. Germline CDR1 and CDR2: MGHDK and SYGVNS. The CDR3 DNA reads TGTGCCAGCCTAGCGGGAGGGTCGAGCTCCTACAATGAGCAGTTCTTC. Residues: CASLAGGSSSYNEQFF.

This chain connects TRBV10-2 to TRBJ1-5; no definite D call. The CDR3 extends over 13 amino acids. V lost 4 bases and J 7 bases, leaving 11 bases between the germline ends. Germline V CDR1 and CDR2: WSHSY, SAAADI. CDR3 region: CASSAAGRQPQHF. The CDR3 nucleotides are TGCGCCAGCAGTGCCGCGGGTAGGCAGCCCCAGCATTTT.

The CDR3 loop reads CATSRDDGHTQYF. In nucleotides, the CDR3 is TGTGCCACCAGCAGAGATGATGGTCATACGCAGTATTTT. The gene calls are TRBV15 and TRBJ2-3; D unclear. Trimming stripped 0 bases from V and 7 bases from J, with 8 bases between. Germline loops: CDR1 LNHNV, CDR2 YYDKDF (reference sequence). The CDR3 totals 13 residues.

This clone has just a few counts. J is TRBJ1-1 and V is TRBV10-3; the D gene is possibly TRBD1 (5 bases). Germline V gene data show CDR1 as ENHRY and CDR2 as SYGVKD. The CDR3 contains 11 residues. The V and J ends lost 6 bases and 6 bases respectively, with 8 bases between them. The CDR3 DNA reads as TGTGCCATCAGGGAAGGGGCTGAAGCTTTCTTT. The encoded protein is CAIREGAEAFF.

This sequence joins TRBV7-9 and TRBJ1-4, with 7 bases fitting TRBD1. J was trimmed by 7 bases and V by 5 bases; bases with no gene match: 4. Germline CDR1 reads SEHNR; CDR2 reads FQNEAQ (reference sequence). The CDR3 consists of 13 residues. The CDR3 DNA reads TGTGCCAGCAGCAAGACAGGGTCTGAAAAACTGTTTTTT. Residues: CASSKTGSEKLFF.

This chain links TRBV7-3 with TRBJ2-3; D may correspond to TRBD1 or TRBD2 (6 bases each). The CDR3 sequence is 13 residues long. Looked up from germline, CDR1 is SGHTA and CDR2 is FQGTGA. The V gene lost 8 bases and the J gene lost 2 bases, with 11 bases spanning the gap. CDR3 residues: CASSRGLTDTQYF. The CDR3 DNA follows: TGTGCCAGCTCCAGGGGACTCACAGATACGCAGTATTTT.

The chain links TRBV11-2 to TRBJ2-2; D remains unclear. In germline, CDR1 is SGHAT, CDR2 FQNNGV. The V gene lost 8 bases and the J gene lost 4 bases, with 11 bases spanning the gap. The CDR3 loop spans 13 amino acids. As DNA, the CDR3 is TGTGCCAGCCGGGCGAATCCCACCGGGGAGCTGTTTTTT. Translation: CASRANPTGELFF. The full variable domain, with the rest looked up from reference TRBV11-2 and TRBJ2-2, is EAGVAQSPRYKIIEKRQSVAFWCNPISGHATLYWYQQILGQGPKLLIQFQNNGVVDDSQLPKDRFSAERLKGVDSTLKIQPAKLEDSAVYLCASRANPTGELFFGEGSRLTVL.

This chain connects TRBV30 to TRBJ2-2; D is possibly TRBD2 (6 bases). This CDR3 region has 13 residues. V shed 0 bases and J shed 6 bases, with 8 bases lying between them. The germline V gene encodes CDR1 GTSNPN and CDR2 SVGIG (reference sequence). CDR3 amino acids: CAWSVWEAGELFF. CDR3 nucleotide sequence: TGTGCCTGGAGTGTTTGGGAGGCCGGGGAGCTGTTTTTT.

The V call is TRBV7-2, the J call TRBJ2-2, with TRBD2 as a possible D gene (6 bases). Germline V CDR1 and CDR2: SGHTA, FQGNSA. With 1 base removed from V and 7 bases from J, the gap between germline ends came to 10 bases. The CDR3 totals 14 residues. CDR3 coding DNA: TGTGCCAGCAGCTTAGGCGGGGCGGGCGGGGAGCTGTTTTTT. This gives the protein CASSLGGAGGELFF.

This chain joins TRBV6-5 and TRBJ2-1, with TRBD2 matching 8 bases. V shed 3 bases, J shed 1 base, and the junction held 2 bases outside the gene matches. CDR1 is MNHEY and CDR2 is SVGAGI in the germline V gene. There are 15 residues in the CDR3. The CDR3 spells CASSYSGASYNEQFF. CDR3 DNA sequence: TGTGCCAGCAGTTATAGCGGGGCGTCCTACAATGAGCAGTTCTTC.

To note about this clone: Other nucleotide sequences in the sample specify the same CDR3. The J gene is TRBJ2-2, the V gene TRBV30; 7 bases fit TRBD1. Germline CDR1 is GTSNPN and CDR2 is SVGIG (reference sequence). V shed 5 bases and J 1 base; nucleotides not matched to a gene: 1. CDR3 length equals 13 residues. CDR3 nucleotide sequence: TGTGCCTGGGACAGGGTGAACACCGGGGAGCTGTTTTTT. It specifies CAWDRVNTGELFF. Drawing the rest from reference TRBV30 and TRBJ2-2, the complete variable domain is SQTIHQWPATLVQPVGSPLSLECTVEGTSNPNLYWYRQAAGRGLQLLFYSVGIGQISSEVPQNLSASRPQDRQFILSSKKLLLSDSGFYLCAWDRVNTGELFFGEGSRLTVL.

The genes are TRBV5-4 and TRBJ1-2; D may be TRBD1 (5 bases). Germline V gene data show CDR1 as SGHNT and CDR2 as YYREEE (reference sequence). V lost 4 bases and J lost 2, with 18 bases in between. The CDR3 is 16 residues long. CDR3: CASSPRGGVGNYGYTF. CDR3 in DNA: TGTGCCAGCAGCCCACGGGGGGGTGTCGGAAACTATGGCTACACCTTC.

The gene calls are TRBV6-7 and TRBJ2-2, with TRBD2 as a possible D gene (5 bases). TRBV6-7 counts as an open reading frame of uncertain function. V shed 2 bases and J shed 0 bases, with 7 bases lying between them. There are 15 residues in the CDR3. This CDR3 reads CASSYPDSNTGELFF. The CDR3 nucleotides are TGTGCCAGCAGTTACCCGGACTCGAACACCGGGGAGCTGTTTTTT.

This chain joins TRBV13 and TRBJ2-7; D is possibly TRBD1 or TRBD2 (5 bases each). This CDR3 is built from 14 residues. Germline CDR1 reads PRHDT; CDR2 reads FYEKMQ (reference sequence). Trimming removed 5 bases at V and 7 bases at J, with 18 bases between. The CDR3 nucleotides are TGTGCCAGCAGCGTACGGGACGGGACGGGAGAGCAGTACTTC. Amino acids: CASSVRDGTGEQYF.

J is TRBJ2-2 and V is TRBV6-4, with TRBD1 matching over 8 bases. V gave up 6 bases and J gave up 5 bases; unmatched junction bases: 11. Germline CDR1 and CDR2: MRHNA and SNTAGT. The CDR3 spans 16 residues. The DNA for the CDR3 is TGTGCCAGCAGAATTTCTCAGGGGGCATGGACCGGGGAGCTGTTTTTT. This encodes CASRISQGAWTGELFF.